This T cell receptor (beta chain) was observed in a study of blood T cell repertoires in COVID-19. For the study at large: Acute and convalescent COVID-19 samples came from the United States, Italy and Spain. PBMCs, B-cell-depleted T cells, or T cells provided the cDNA or gDNA that made up the material.

As originally analysed: Quantification of nucleated cells was approximated via reference gene primer amplification. The repertoire was sequenced with immunoSEQ multiplex PCR; TCRdb's copy has only in-frame clones and lacks some. D and trimming were read from the DNA, whereas the V and J calls and clone size are those reported in that table. The sample holds approximately 300,000 clones, approximately 90% seen once. The CDR3 spans 14 residues. Trimming shortened V by 8 bases and J by 2 bases, and 10 bases separated the two germline ends. From germline, CDR1 is MNHEY and CDR2 SVGAGI. The chain couples TRBV6-5 to TRBJ1-6, with a tentative D call TRBD1 (6 bases). The TCR comes from a man younger than 35 with active or convalescent COVID-19. The specimen was peripheral blood. CDR3 amino acids: CASRRTAYNSPLHF. The CDR3 DNA is TGTGCCAGCCGGAGGACAGCCTATAATTCACCCCTCCACTTT.